These T cell receptor beta chains were read from a single sample in a study of shared clonotypes between healthy human individuals. Sequencing used immunoSEQ multiplex PCR; TCRdb keeps in-frame clones, though not all of them. This table holds roughly 1,000,000 clones, more than 75% found once. Sequencing was done on a sample of memory CD4+ T cells from PBMCs. Receptors originate from a man aged 18 to 29 in good health. Some clones in this sample may be carry-over from other donors' samples. Both conserved end residues are part of each CDR3. D genes are given only for firm matches. Expanded clones get a size class; other rows say once, few or many, or leave the size out.

TRBV11-2	-	-	TRBJ2-1	CASSLGIYNEQFF	TGTGCCAGCAGCTTAGGGATCTACAATGAGCAGTTCTTC
TRBV19	-	few	TRBJ1-1	CASSILMNTEAFF	TGTGCCAGTAGTATCTTAATGAACACTGAAGCTTTCTTT
TRBV2	-	few	TRBJ2-5	CASFRAGGTQYF	TGTGCCAGCTTTCGGGCCGGCGGGACCCAGTACTTC
TRBV27	-	-	TRBJ1-2	CASSASNYGYTF	TGTGCCAGCAGTGCGAGTAACTATGGCTACACCTTC
TRBV13	-	few	TRBJ1-1	CASSAHGGNTEAFF	TGTGCCAGCAGCGCGCACGGGGGGAACACTGAAGCTTTCTTT
TRBV5-1	TRBD1	-	TRBJ2-5	CASSSQGSQETQYF	TGCGCCAGCAGCTCACAGGGGAGCCAAGAGACCCAGTACTTC
TRBV18	TRBD2	-	TRBJ2-1	CASSPRTSGSSTEQFF	TGTGCCAGCTCACCAAGGACTAGCGGGAGTAGTACTGAGCAGTTCTTC
TRBV6-5	TRBD1	-	TRBJ1-2	CASSPTTGDYYGYTF	TGTGCCAGCAGTCCCACGACAGGGGATTACTATGGCTACACCTTC
TRBV6-1	-	-	TRBJ2-5	CASRVLPLIGETQYF	TGTGCCAGCAGAGTCCTTCCCCTTATCGGGGAGACCCAGTACTTC
TRBV30	-	-	TRBJ2-3	CAWKLQGWDQSTDTQYF	TGTGCCTGGAAACTCCAGGGCTGGGACCAAAGCACAGATACGCAGTATTTT
TRBV7-8	-	once	TRBJ2-5	CASSLLGTLYQETQYF	TGTGCCAGCAGCTTATTGGGGACTCTGTACCAAGAGACCCAGTACTTC
TRBV5-1	TRBD2	once	TRBJ2-2	CASSLGPLGEGTNTGELFF	TGCGCCAGCAGCTTGGGCCCCCTTGGGGAGGGGACGAACACCGGGGAGCTGTTTTTT
TRBV7-2	-	-	TRBJ1-5	CASSLFGGGQGQPQHF	TGTGCCAGCAGCTTATTCGGAGGGGGGCAGGGTCAGCCCCAGCATTTT
TRBV5-1	TRBD1	-	TRBJ2-5	CASSLDRGTETQYF	TGCGCCAGCAGCTTGGACAGGGGGACGGAGACCCAGTACTTC
TRBV19	-	-	TRBJ1-5	CASSMKRRVFRQPQHF	TGTGCCAGTAGTATGAAGCGCAGGGTTTTTCGTCAGCCCCAGCATTTT
TRBV15	-	-	TRBJ2-7	CATSRDQATPGHRTYEQYF	TGTGCCACCAGCAGAGATCAAGCCACCCCCGGCCACAGAACCTACGAGCAGTACTTC
TRBV5-8	-	-	TRBJ2-7	CASSSSGTLRYEQYF	TGTGCCAGCAGCTCATCCGGGACCCTTCGCTACGAGCAGTACTTC
TRBV18	-	-	TRBJ2-7	CASSPTWGEQYF	TGTGCCAGCTCACCAACCTGGGGCGAGCAGTACTTC
TRBV7-6	TRBD1	-	TRBJ1-1	CASSFGQGEEGFF	TGTGCCAGCAGCTTTGGACAGGGTGAAGAGGGGTTCTTT
TRBV27	-	-	TRBJ1-1	CASSLKGENTEAFF	TGTGCCAGCAGTTTAAAAGGCGAGAACACTGAAGCTTTCTTT
TRBV5-6	TRBD2	-	TRBJ2-5	CASSLKLAGGETQYF	TGTGCCAGCAGCTTGAAGCTAGCGGGAGGAGAGACCCAGTACTTC
TRBV5-6	-	few	TRBJ1-4	CASSLQGGGKLFF	TGTGCCAGCAGCTTACAGGGAGGCGGAAAACTGTTTTTT
TRBV21-1	-	few	TRBJ2-7	CASSTRTGRYEQYF	TGTGCCAGCAGCACAAGGACAGGGAGGTACGAGCAGTACTTC
TRBV19	-	-	TRBJ2-6	CASSRGREGGANVLTF	TGTGCCAGTAGTCGGGGTAGGGAAGGTGGGGCCAACGTCCTGACTTTC
TRBV28	TRBD1	-	TRBJ1-2	CANSFTRDRINYGYTF	TGTGCCAACAGTTTTACCAGGGACAGGATTAACTATGGCTACACCTTC
TRBV18	-	-	TRBJ1-4	CASSPPRQSTNEKLFF	TGTGCCAGCTCACCCCCCCGACAGTCAACTAATGAAAAACTGTTTTTT
TRBV5-1	-	-	TRBJ2-3	CASSLEASASTDTQYF	TGCGCCAGCAGCTTGGAGGCTAGCGCCAGCACAGATACGCAGTATTTT
TRBV7-9	TRBD2	many	TRBJ2-1	CASSLGGSGNEQFF	TGTGCCAGCAGCTTAGGCGGGAGCGGCAATGAGCAGTTCTTC
TRBV5-6	-	-	TRBJ1-1	CASSFGQMNTEAFF	TGTGCCAGCAGCTTTGGACAGATGAACACTGAAGCTTTCTTT
TRBV5-4	-	-	TRBJ1-1	CASSLAADPNTEAFF	TGTGCCAGCAGCTTGGCCGCGGATCCTAACACTGAAGCTTTCTTT
TRBV6-1	TRBD1	-	TRBJ1-4	CASSDRGLEKLFF	TGTGCCAGCAGTGACAGGGGGCTTGAAAAACTGTTTTTT
TRBV5-4	-	-	TRBJ1-2	CASRVWSNYGYTF	TGTGCCAGCAGGGTGTGGAGTAACTATGGCTACACCTTC
TRBV6-5	TRBD1	-	TRBJ2-2	CATRSGGTGELFF	TGTGCCACCAGATCAGGGGGCACCGGGGAGCTGTTTTTT
TRBV19	-	-	TRBJ1-2	CASINRNYGYTF	TGTGCCAGTATTAACAGGAACTATGGCTACACCTTC
TRBV28	TRBD1	-	TRBJ1-4	CASSFSGGNEKLFF	TGTGCCAGCAGTTTCTCAGGGGGGAATGAAAAACTGTTTTTT
TRBV5-1	-	-	TRBJ1-1	CASSLNTLNTEAFF	TGCGCCAGCAGCTTAAACACCCTGAACACTGAAGCTTTCTTT
TRBV28	TRBD1	-	TRBJ2-5	CASSSTSPGTAKTQYF	TGTGCCAGCAGTTCCACCTCTCCCGGGACAGCTAAGACCCAGTACTTC
TRBV2	-	-	TRBJ1-2	CASRGTGDYGYTF	TGTGCCAGCCGGGGGACGGGGGATTATGGCTACACCTTC
TRBV18	-	-	TRBJ2-7	CASSPKKGTSEGEQYF	TGTGCCAGCTCACCAAAGAAAGGGACCTCGGAGGGCGAGCAGTACTTC
TRBV6-1	TRBD2	-	TRBJ2-7	CASSVDLAGYSYEQYF	TGTGCCAGCAGTGTCGACCTAGCGGGATACTCCTACGAGCAGTACTTC
TRBV28	TRBD2	-	TRBJ2-2	CATQGSGTSGSPGELFF	TGTGCCACACAGGGGAGTGGGACTAGCGGGAGTCCCGGGGAGCTGTTTTTT
TRBV5-1	TRBD1	-	TRBJ1-2	CASSFTGEDYGYTF	TGCGCCAGCAGCTTTACAGGGGAGGACTATGGCTACACCTTC
TRBV5-1	-	-	TRBJ2-2	CASSLDGRNTGELFF	TGCGCCAGCAGCTTGGACGGCAGGAACACCGGGGAGCTGTTTTTT
TRBV5-1	-	-	TRBJ1-3	CASSSPDTSGNTIYF	TGTGCCAGCAGCTCCCCGGACACCTCTGGAAACACCATATATTTT
TRBV6-1	TRBD1	-	TRBJ1-3	CASSDRVFTIYF	TGTGCCAGCTCGGACAGGGTTTTCACCATATATTTT
TRBV29-1	-	few	TRBJ2-5	CSVEVATQETQYF	TGCAGCGTTGAAGTAGCGACACAAGAGACCCAGTACTTC
TRBV5-8	-	few	TRBJ1-1	CASSLRGTGAFF	TGTGCCAGCAGCTTGCGGGGCACCGGGGCTTTCTTT
TRBV18	-	-	TRBJ2-5	CASSTIGGQETQYF	TGTGCCAGCTCGACTATAGGGGGCCAAGAGACCCAGTACTTC
TRBV5-1	-	-	TRBJ2-2	CASSLGTTGELFF	TGCGCCAGCAGCTTAGGGACAACCGGGGAGCTGTTTTTT
TRBV28	TRBD1	many	TRBJ1-2	CASSFASPTGGRDGYTF	TGTGCCAGCAGTTTCGCCAGCCCCACAGGGGGCAGGGATGGCTACACCTTC
TRBV10-3	-	-	TRBJ2-4	CATSPWGTKNIQYF	TGTGCCACCTCACCCTGGGGAACCAAAAACATTCAGTACTTC
TRBV6-6	TRBD1	few	TRBJ1-2	CASRTDRTSNYGYTF	TGTGCCAGCAGAACGGACAGGACTTCTAACTATGGCTACACCTTC
TRBV20-1	-	-	TRBJ2-1	CSASRGEQFF	TGCAGTGCTAGCCGGGGGGAGCAGTTCTTC
TRBV18	TRBD2	-	TRBJ2-1	CASSPRAPGGPYNEQFF	TGTGCCAGCTCACCAAGGGCTCCGGGAGGGCCCTACAATGAGCAGTTCTTC
TRBV27	-	-	TRBJ2-3	CASSLKDSTDTQYF	TGTGCCAGCAGTTTAAAAGACAGCACAGATACGCAGTATTTT
TRBV5-1	TRBD2	-	TRBJ2-3	CASSPGGEVTTQYF	TGCGCCAGCAGCCCCGGGGGGGAGGTGACTACGCAGTATTTT
TRBV18	-	-	TRBJ1-4	CASSPSFLEGTTNEKLFF	TGTGCCAGCTCACCCTCGTTCCTAGAGGGGACAACTAATGAAAAACTGTTTTTT
TRBV10-2	TRBD1	-	TRBJ1-1	CASSELPGQGAPF	TGCGCCAGCAGTGAGTTGCCGGGACAGGGGGCGCCGTTC
TRBV7-2	TRBD2	-	TRBJ2-7	CASSFSGPYEQYF	TGTGCCAGCAGCTTTAGCGGGCCTTACGAGCAGTACTTC